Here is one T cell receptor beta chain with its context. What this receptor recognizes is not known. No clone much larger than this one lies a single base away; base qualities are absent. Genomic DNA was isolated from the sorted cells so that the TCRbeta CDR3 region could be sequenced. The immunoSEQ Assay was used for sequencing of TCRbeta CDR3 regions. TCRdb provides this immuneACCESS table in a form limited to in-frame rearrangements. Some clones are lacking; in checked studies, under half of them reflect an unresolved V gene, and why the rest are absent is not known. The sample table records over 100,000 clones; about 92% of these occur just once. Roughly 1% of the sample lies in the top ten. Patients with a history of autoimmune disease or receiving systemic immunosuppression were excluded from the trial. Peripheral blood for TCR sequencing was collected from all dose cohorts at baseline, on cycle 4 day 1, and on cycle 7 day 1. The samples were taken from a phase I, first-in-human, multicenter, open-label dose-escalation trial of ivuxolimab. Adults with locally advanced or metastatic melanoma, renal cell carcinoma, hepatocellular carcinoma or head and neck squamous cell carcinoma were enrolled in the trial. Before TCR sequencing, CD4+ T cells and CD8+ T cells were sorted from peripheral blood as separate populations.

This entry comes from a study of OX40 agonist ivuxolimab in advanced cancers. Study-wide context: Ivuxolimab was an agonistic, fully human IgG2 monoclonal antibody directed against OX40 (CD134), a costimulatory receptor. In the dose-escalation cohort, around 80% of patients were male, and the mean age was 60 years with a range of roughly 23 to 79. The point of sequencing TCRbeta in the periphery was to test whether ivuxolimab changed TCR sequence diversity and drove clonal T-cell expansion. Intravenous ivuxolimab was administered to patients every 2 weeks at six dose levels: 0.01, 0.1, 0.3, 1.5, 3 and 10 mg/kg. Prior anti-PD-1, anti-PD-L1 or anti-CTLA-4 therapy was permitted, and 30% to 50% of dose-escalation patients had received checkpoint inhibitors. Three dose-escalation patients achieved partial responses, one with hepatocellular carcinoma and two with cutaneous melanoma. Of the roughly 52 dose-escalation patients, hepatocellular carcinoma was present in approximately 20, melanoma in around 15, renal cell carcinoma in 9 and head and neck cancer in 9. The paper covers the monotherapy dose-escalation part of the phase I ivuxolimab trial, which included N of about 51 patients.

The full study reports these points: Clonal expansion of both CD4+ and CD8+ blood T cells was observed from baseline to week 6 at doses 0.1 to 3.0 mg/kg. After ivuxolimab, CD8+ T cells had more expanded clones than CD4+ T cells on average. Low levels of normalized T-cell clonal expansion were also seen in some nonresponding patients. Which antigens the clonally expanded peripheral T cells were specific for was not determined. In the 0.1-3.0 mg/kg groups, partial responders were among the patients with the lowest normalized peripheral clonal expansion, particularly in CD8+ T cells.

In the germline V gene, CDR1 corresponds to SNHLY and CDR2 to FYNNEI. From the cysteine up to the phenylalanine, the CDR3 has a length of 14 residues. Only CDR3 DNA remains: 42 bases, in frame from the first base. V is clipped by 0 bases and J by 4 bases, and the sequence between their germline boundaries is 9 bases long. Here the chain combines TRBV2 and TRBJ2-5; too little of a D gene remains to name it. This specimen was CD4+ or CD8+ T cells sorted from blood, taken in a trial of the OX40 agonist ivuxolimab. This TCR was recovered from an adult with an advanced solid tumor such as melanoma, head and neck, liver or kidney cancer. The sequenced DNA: TGTGCCAGCAGTGAAGCTTGGGCTTCAGAGACCCAGTACTTC. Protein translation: CASSEAWASETQYF.